Presented here are 8 T cell receptor beta chains from one specimen sequenced in a study of tumor-infiltrating lymphocytes in localized non-small cell lung cancer. Clones were sequenced by immunoSEQ multiplex PCR, and TCRdb holds only the in-frame ones, with some missing. The data show around 7,200 clones, 61% seen once. Sequences were obtained from lung tumor tissue. Receptors were obtained from a human donor with non-small cell lung cancer.

The chain combines TRBV5-4 with TRBJ2-5; weak D call: TRBD2 (5 bases). Deletions cut 3 bases from V and 5 bases from J, with 11 bases between. There are 13 residues in the CDR3. CDR1 SGHNT and CDR2 YYREEE come from the germline V gene (reference sequence). The CDR3, as DNA: TGTGCCAGCAGCTGGCCGGGCGGGGAGACCCAGTACTTC. It specifies CASSWPGGETQYF.

This clone was counted between two and nine times. V and J are TRBV2 and TRBJ1-1, with D possibly TRBD1 on 5 matching bases. The CDR3 runs 13 residues. Trimming removed 8 bases from V and 4 bases from J, with 14 bases in between. The germline V gene has CDR1 SNHLY and CDR2 FYNNEI. In DNA, the CDR3 is TGTGCCAGCCGGGACGGGCCCGGCACTGAAGCTTTCTTT. This encodes CASRDGPGTEAFF. The complete variable domain, with remaining parts taken from reference TRBV2 and TRBJ1-1, reads EPEVTQTPSHQVTQMGQEVILRCVPISNHLYFYWYRQILGQKVEFLVSFYNNEISEKSEIFDDQFSVERPDGSNFTLKIRSTKLEDSAMYFCASRDGPGTEAFFGQGTRLTVV.

Only a few counts were recorded for this clone. V gene TRBV9 combines with J gene TRBJ1-1; unclear D gene. The germline CDR1 and CDR2 sequences are SGDLS and YYNGEE. Trimming left V 0 bases short and J 0 bases short, with 9 bases between. The CDR3 runs 15 residues. CDR3 nucleotides: TGTGCCAGCAGCGTAGACCCCGGTATGAACACTGAAGCTTTCTTT. Translated, it gives CASSVDPGMNTEAFF.

The chain recombines TRBV13 with TRBJ1-6; D unclear. V was cut by 7 bases and J by 0 bases, with 7 bases left in between. The germline V gene encodes CDR1 PRHDT and CDR2 FYEKMQ (reference sequence). The CDR3 is 14 amino acids. CDR3 nucleotides: TGTGCCAGCACCGTAAGCTCCTATAATTCACCCCTCCACTTT. As protein: CASTVSSYNSPLHF.

The chain combines TRBV9 with TRBJ2-3; 8 nucleotides agree with TRBD2. The trim removed 1 base at V and 4 bases at J, leaving 8 bases unmatched. Germline V gene lookup returns CDR1 SGDLS and CDR2 YYNGEE. This CDR3 is built from 16 residues. CDR3 in DNA: TGTGCCAGCAGCGTAACGGGACTAGACATCCCAGATACGCAGTATTTT. It is translated as CASSVTGLDIPDTQYF.

The V and J genes are TRBV15 and TRBJ2-3; 10 nucleotides line up with TRBD2. The CDR3 loop spans 17 amino acids. V gave up 1 base and J gave up 3 bases; unmatched junction bases: 7. In germline, CDR1 is LNHNV, CDR2 YYDKDF (reference sequence). In DNA form, the CDR3 reads TGTGCCACCAGCAGAGGAATAGCGGGAGGTGGAACAGATACGCAGTATTTT. Translating it yields CATSRGIAGGGTDTQYF.

This clone is judged medium-sized (0.01 to 0.1%). The genes are TRBV2 and TRBJ2-1, with 12 bases matching TRBD2. The trim removed 2 bases at V and 8 bases at J, leaving 1 base unmatched. The length of the CDR3 is 14 residues. In germline, CDR1 is SNHLY, CDR2 FYNNEI. The CDR3 spells CASSELAGGDEQFF. The CDR3 bases are TGTGCCAGCAGTGAACTAGCGGGGGGGGATGAGCAGTTCTTC.

The chain combines TRBV20-1 with TRBJ1-3; D ambiguous. The ends were cut back, 4 bases at V and 4 bases at J, with 5 bases in the middle. This CDR3 spans 11 amino acids. The germline V gene has CDR1 DFQATT and CDR2 SNEGSKA (reference sequence). The CDR3 DNA reads as TGCAGTGCTACCTTGGGAAACACCATATATTTT. Translation gives CSATLGNTIYF.